The 32 T cell receptor beta chains given below trace back to one sample, sequenced in a study of immune evolution from preneoplasia to lung adenocarcinoma. This table comes from immunoSEQ multiplex PCR, and its TCRdb copy is limited to in-frame clones, with some not included. This table has 9,500 to 10,000 clones, 60% to 80% appearing once. The sequenced sample consisted of FFPE lung adenocarcinoma in situ tissue. Receptors were obtained from a person aged 80 or older with lung adenocarcinoma.

The rearrangement joins TRBV6-5 to TRBJ2-2; weak D call: TRBD2 (6 bases). With 0 bases removed from V and 6 bases from J, the gap between germline ends came to 11 bases. In germline, CDR1 is MNHEY, CDR2 SVGAGI. The CDR3 sequence is 15 residues long. CDR3 residues: CASSYSGTLSGELFF. The CDR3 region has the DNA TGTGCCAGCAGTTACTCTGGGACTCTCTCCGGGGAGCTGTTTTTT.

The chain is built from TRBV6-1 and TRBJ2-1, with TRBD1 as a possible D gene (5 bases). Germline values: CDR1 MNHNS, CDR2 SASEGT. V was shortened by 2 bases and J by 0 bases, with 11 bases between the two germline ends. CDR3 length: 16 residues. CDR3 nucleotides: TGTGCCAGCAGTGAAATTGTCAGGGCCTCCTACAATGAGCAGTTCTTC. Amino acids: CASSEIVRASYNEQFF.

V gene TRBV18 combines with J gene TRBJ1-4, with TRBD1 identical over 10 bases. V shed 4 bases, J shed 8 bases, and the junction held 7 bases outside the gene matches. The CDR3 has 15 amino acids. The V gene's germline CDR1 is KGHSH and CDR2 LQKENI. CDR3 bases: TGTGCCAGCTCACACACGACAGGGGGCATCGAAAAACTGTTTTTT. Translation gives CASSHTTGGIEKLFF.

The chain uses TRBV30 and TRBJ2-3; D remains unclear. Germline-derived CDR1 and CDR2 are GTSNPN and SVGIG (reference sequence). This CDR3 contains 15 residues. V was trimmed by 0 bases and J by 0 bases, leaving 10 bases between them. The CDR3 DNA is TGTGCCTGGAGTGTATCCCAGTTTAGCACAGATACGCAGTATTTT. Translating it yields CAWSVSQFSTDTQYF.

This clone was picked up one time. The rearrangement joins TRBV18 to TRBJ1-2, with TRBD1 as a possible D gene (6 bases). This CDR3 has 15 amino acids. Germline CDR1 KGHSH, CDR2 LQKENI. V lost 1 base and J 2 bases, leaving 11 bases between the germline ends. CDR3 sequence reads: CASSPLEDRNYGYTF. The CDR3 DNA sequence: TGTGCCAGCTCACCACTGGAGGACAGAAACTATGGCTACACCTTC.

V usage is TRBV7-6 and J usage is TRBJ2-3; weak D call: TRBD1 (6 bases). The germline gives CDR1 SGHVS, CDR2 FNYEAQ. V shed 5 bases and J shed 5 bases, with 17 bases lying between them. CDR3 size: 15 residues. CDR3 nucleotide sequence: TGTGCCAGCAGCGTAGGGGCAGGGGAGAAAGATACGCAGTATTTT. Protein sequence: CASSVGAGEKDTQYF.

The chain links TRBV28 to TRBJ2-7, with D perhaps matching TRBD1 or TRBD2 (6 bases each). CDR3 length equals 14 residues. The germline V gene encodes CDR1 MDHEN and CDR2 SYDVKM. The ends were cut back, 4 bases at V and 4 bases at J, with 14 bases in the middle. CDR3 in amino acids: CASSSWRGSYEQYF. The CDR3 DNA follows: TGTGCCAGCAGTTCCTGGAGGGGGAGTTACGAGCAGTACTTC.

This clone has a handful of counts. J is TRBJ2-1 and V is TRBV5-8, with 10 bases lining up with TRBD2. The junction had 10 bases not matched to a gene; V was cut back by 2 bases and J by 8 bases. Germline CDR1 is SGHTS and CDR2 is YDEGEE. This CDR3 comprises 16 residues. The CDR3 DNA reads as TGTGCCAGCAGCTTTCAGCGGGGGGGCCGGGTCTATGAGCAGTTCTTC. Amino acid sequence: CASSFQRGGRVYEQFF.

The chain joins TRBV2 to TRBJ2-1; possibly TRBD2 for D (6 bases). The germline V and J ends were trimmed by 6 bases and 1 base, with 7 bases remaining between them. CDR3 length: 13 residues. Germline values: CDR1 SNHLY, CDR2 FYNNEI. The CDR3 loop is CASSGTSYNEQFF. The DNA for the CDR3 is TGTGCCAGCAGCGGGACTTCCTACAATGAGCAGTTCTTC.

This sequence joins TRBV29-1 and TRBJ1-5, with 8 bases that match TRBD1. V lost 4 bases to trimming and J lost 0 bases; unmatched junction nucleotides: 8. The CDR3 loop spans 16 amino acids. CDR1 SQVTM and CDR2 ANQGSEA come from the germline V gene. The CDR3: CSVVWDRRFSNQPQHF. The CDR3 DNA follows: TGCAGCGTTGTATGGGACAGGAGGTTTAGCAATCAGCCCCAGCATTTT.

This chain joins TRBV28 and TRBJ1-5; D ambiguous. Trimming left V 4 bases short and J 6 bases short, with 7 bases between. Germline CDR1 MDHEN, CDR2 SYDVKM. The CDR3 spans 12 residues. In DNA, the CDR3 is TGTGCCAGCAGTTCCGGAGGTCAGCCCCAGCATTTT. It codes for CASSSGGQPQHF.

The chain is built from TRBV2 and TRBJ1-4; possibly TRBD1 for D (5 bases). Trimming took 6 bases from V and 8 from J, leaving 16 bases between them. Germline V gene data show CDR1 as SNHLY and CDR2 as FYNNEI. The CDR3 covers 14 residues. The CDR3, as DNA: TGTGCCAGCAGACCGGGACTCCGTGACGAAAAACTGTTTTTT. It yields the protein CASRPGLRDEKLFF.

This chain joins TRBV7-9 and TRBJ1-4; TRBD1 might be the D (6 bases). The CDR3 sequence is 18 residues long. V was trimmed by 5 bases and J by 0 bases, leaving 19 bases between them. In germline, CDR1 is SEHNR, CDR2 FQNEAQ (reference sequence). For the CDR3, the DNA is TGTGCCAGCAGCCCGTCGGACAGCGCTATTACAACTAATGAAAAACTGTTTTTT. It encodes CASSPSDSAITTNEKLFF.

The chain uses TRBV4-2 and TRBJ2-2; a weak D match, TRBD1 (6 bases). The ends were cut back, 2 bases at V and 5 bases at J, with 18 bases in the middle. The V gene's germline CDR1 is LGHNA and CDR2 YNFKEQ. The CDR3 loop spans 17 amino acids. Here the CDR3 DNA reads TGTGCCAGCAGCCAACGATTCGGGACACCCGATACCGGGGAGCTGTTTTTT. Its translation is CASSQRFGTPDTGELFF.

The V call is TRBV7-6, the J call TRBJ1-1; unclear D gene. In germline, CDR1 is SGHVS, CDR2 FNYEAQ. This CDR3 is 14 amino acids long. V was shortened by 2 bases and J by 0 bases, with 7 bases between the two germline ends. The CDR3 bases are TGTGCCAGCAGCTTAAACAGCTTGAACACTGAAGCTTTCTTT. Residues: CASSLNSLNTEAFF.

The chain carries TRBV10-3 and TRBJ2-3; D gene uncertain. Germline assignment: CDR1 ENHRY and CDR2 SYGVKD. This CDR3 spans 14 amino acids. The V gene lost 10 bases and the J gene lost 2 bases, with 16 bases spanning the gap. The DNA for the CDR3 is TGTGCCACCGCCGACCCCTTGGACACAGATACGCAGTATTTT. It encodes CATADPLDTDTQYF.

The chain has TRBV15 and TRBJ1-5; D unresolved. Trimming shortened V by 3 bases and J by 3 bases, and 3 bases separated the two germline ends. The CDR3 loop spans 12 amino acids. Germline assignment: CDR1 LNHNV and CDR2 YYDKDF (reference sequence). The DNA for the CDR3 is TGTGCCACCAGCAGGTACAATCAGCCCCAGCATTTT. Translated: CATSRYNQPQHF. Full variable domain (missing parts from reference TRBV15 and TRBJ1-5): DAMVIQNPRYQVTQFGKPVTLSCSQTLNHNVMYWYQQKSSQAPKLLFHYYDKDFNNEADTPDNFQSRRPNTSFCFLDIRSPGLGDTAMYLCATSRYNQPQHFGDGTRLSIL.

The V and J genes are TRBV7-8 and TRBJ2-2, with TRBD2 matching over 10 bases. Germline trimming cut 4 bases from V and 4 bases from J; bases unmatched to any gene: 3. CDR3 length: 15 residues. From germline, CDR1 is SGHVS and CDR2 FQNEAQ. In DNA form, the CDR3 reads TGTGCCAGCAGCTGGGGACTAGCGACCACCGGGGAGCTGTTTTTT. It is translated as CASSWGLATTGELFF. The variable domain in full, with the rest retrieved from reference TRBV7-8 and TRBJ2-2, is GAGVSQSPRYKVAKRGQDVALRCDPISGHVSLFWYQQALGQGPEFLTYFQNEAQLDKSGLPSDRFFAERPEGSVSTLKIQRTQQEDSAVYLCASSWGLATTGELFFGEGSRLTVL.

The V and J genes are TRBV5-4 and TRBJ2-3; D not certain. CDR1 SGHNT and CDR2 YYREEE come from the germline V gene (reference sequence). V was trimmed by 0 bases and J by 6 bases, leaving 8 bases between them. The CDR3 covers 13 residues. The CDR3 sequence is CASSLDLQDTQYF. CDR3 bases: TGTGCCAGCAGCTTGGATCTGCAGGATACGCAGTATTTT.

The rearrangement uses TRBV5-4 and TRBJ2-7, with D possibly TRBD2 on 6 matching bases. CDR1 is SGHNT, CDR2 YYREEE, per germline (reference sequence). The CDR3 contains 13 residues. The V end lost 3 bases, the J end lost 0 bases, and 7 bases lay between the germline ends. CDR3 DNA: TGTGCCAGCAGCTGGGAGGACTCCTACGAGCAGTACTTC. Its translation: CASSWEDSYEQYF.

This chain joins TRBV7-2 and TRBJ1-2; D possibly corresponds to TRBD1 (5 bases). The CDR3 contains 13 residues. Trimming left V 0 bases short and J 5 bases short, with 7 bases between. Germline-derived CDR1 and CDR2 are SGHTA and FQGNSA. The CDR3 reads CASSLAGQYGYTF. CDR3 nucleotides: TGTGCCAGCAGCTTAGCAGGACAATATGGCTACACCTTC.

CDR3 protein: CASSSGLSYGYTF. DNA for the CDR3: TGTGCCAGCAGCTCGGGATTGAGCTATGGCTACACCTTC. This sequence joins TRBV11-2 and TRBJ1-2; D is unresolved. CDR3 length equals 13 residues. V was clipped by 4 bases and J by 4 bases, with 10 bases between them. Germline CDR1 and CDR2: SGHAT and FQNNGV.

A few counts support this clone. The V and J genes are TRBV4-3 and TRBJ1-6, with D perhaps matching TRBD1 (6 bases). The germline V gene has CDR1 LGHNA and CDR2 YSLEER. The V and J ends lost 6 bases and 9 bases respectively, with 15 bases between them. The CDR3 length is 14 residues. Written as DNA, the CDR3 is TGCGCCAGCAGTAAAGGGGGTGGCGGTTCACCCCTCCACTTT. It codes for CASSKGGGGSPLHF.

The chain has TRBV4-3 and TRBJ2-5, with D perhaps TRBD2 (6 bases). From germline, CDR1 is LGHNA and CDR2 YSLEER. Deletions cut 1 base from V and 7 bases from J, with 16 bases between. This CDR3 contains 15 residues. The CDR3 bases are TGCGCCAGCAGCCAAGTAACGACCCCCGGGGGGACCCAGTACTTC. Amino acids: CASSQVTTPGGTQYF.

This clone was counted a single time. The J gene is TRBJ1-2, the V gene TRBV19; D is perhaps TRBD1 (5 bases). CDR1 is LNHDA, CDR2 SQIVND, per germline (reference sequence). CDR3 length: 13 amino acids. V was cut by 5 bases and J by 6 bases, with 13 bases left in between. The DNA of the CDR3 is TGTGCCAGTAGTTGGCCGGGGGGGAATGGCTACACCTTC. It specifies CASSWPGGNGYTF.

This chain uses TRBV5-6 with TRBJ1-6, with 7 bases lining up with TRBD1. The length of the CDR3 is 14 residues. Germline assignment: CDR1 SGHDT and CDR2 YYEEEE. The junction had 5 bases not matched to a gene; V was cut back by 6 bases and J by 5 bases. The CDR3 sequence is CASKGAQNNSPLHF. CDR3 DNA: TGTGCCAGCAAGGGGGCCCAAAATAATTCACCCCTCCACTTT.

CDR3 region: CASSPSGVYGYTF. CDR3 nucleotide sequence: TGTGCCAGCAGCCCCTCGGGAGTATATGGCTACACCTTC. This chain uses TRBV7-2 with TRBJ1-2; D is unresolved. Germline V gene data show CDR1 as SGHTA and CDR2 as FQGNSA. V shed 5 bases and J shed 5 bases, with 12 bases lying between them. The CDR3 contains 13 residues.

This clone has more than one count but fewer than ten. This chain connects TRBV28 to TRBJ2-1; D possibly uses TRBD1 or TRBD2 (6 bases each). The CDR3 contains 14 residues. CDR1 and CDR2 (germline): MDHEN, SYDVKM. The V end lost 0 bases, the J end lost 10 bases, and 13 bases lay between the germline ends. In DNA, the CDR3 is TGTGCCAGCAGTTTATGGGGCAGGGGAGGCGAGCAGTTCTTC. This gives the protein CASSLWGRGGEQFF.

This chain uses TRBV11-3 with TRBJ1-1; D not certain. The V and J ends lost 4 bases and 6 bases respectively, with 12 bases between them. The CDR3 extends over 13 amino acids. Germline loops: CDR1 SGHNT, CDR2 YENEEA. CDR3 in DNA: TGTGCCAGCAGCTCCGACCCTTGGGCTGAAGCTTTCTTT. Translating it yields CASSSDPWAEAFF.

The chain uses TRBV5-4 and TRBJ1-2; TRBD1 agrees at 8 bases. Trimming removed 1 base from V and 6 bases from J; junction bases left unmatched: 14. Germline CDR1 reads SGHNT; CDR2 reads YYREEE (reference sequence). The CDR3 covers 17 residues. This CDR3 reads CASSLTPTGGVVDGYTF. The CDR3 DNA reads TGTGCCAGCAGCTTGACGCCCACAGGGGGGGTGGTCGATGGCTACACCTTC.

This CDR3 reads CAIQSGTSGTGELFF. The CDR3 coding sequence is TGTGCCATCCAATCCGGGACTAGCGGAACCGGGGAGCTGTTTTTT. The V and J genes are TRBV7-2 and TRBJ2-2, with 11 positions matching TRBD2. The CDR3 loop spans 15 amino acids. The germline gives CDR1 SGHTA, CDR2 FQGNSA. The V segment lost 10 bases and the J segment 5 bases; nucleotides outside the gene matches: 9.

The V call is TRBV2, the J call TRBJ1-3; the D is unclear. The CDR3 is 15 residues long. V was clipped by 7 bases and J by 0 bases, with 13 bases between them. The germline gives CDR1 SNHLY, CDR2 FYNNEI. The CDR3 region is CASTSSASSGNTIYF. CDR3 bases: TGTGCCAGCACGTCCTCGGCATCCTCTGGAAACACCATATATTTT. Full variable domain (outside the CDR3, taken from reference TRBV2 and TRBJ1-3): EPEVTQTPSHQVTQMGQEVILRCVPISNHLYFYWYRQILGQKVEFLVSFYNNEISEKSEIFDDQFSVERPDGSNFTLKIRSTKLEDSAMYFCASTSSASSGNTIYFGEGSWLTVV.